This record concerns one T cell receptor beta chain sequence. This clone was counted a few times. The antigen it recognizes is unknown. The sample holds no much larger clone one base away, and base qualities are not on file. Using the deep immunoSEQ assay, TCR CDR3 regions were amplified from genomic DNA by multiplex PCR. Extracted genomic DNA from each cell subset was spread evenly across all wells of several immunoSEQ 96-well plates, with each plate serving as a replicate. For sorted subsets, each replicate PCR was loaded with around 220 ng genomic DNA, equivalent to some 31,000 T cell genomes. The purified libraries were quantified using a Qubit 3.0 fluorometer, sized with a Bioanalyzer 2100, and then quantified again using the KAPA Library Quantification kit. Each immunoSEQ 96-well plate was sequenced on its own single-read 150-cycle Illumina NextSeq 550 flow cell. As for how the authors treated the data: Because the immunoSEQ output included only junctional sequences and no quality scores, the filtering could not be the same as the filtering used for full-length reads. To assign V/J genes and CDR3, sequences were annotated against IMGT germline references using PyIR, a Python wrapper for IgBLAST v1.9. Reads with weak V/J assignments (E-value above 1e-6), missing CDR3, stop codons, out-of-frame junctions, or ambiguous translated residues were removed. V3J clonotypes were defined as sequences sharing an identical inferred V gene, J gene, and CDR3 amino acid sequence. To compute the percentage overlap between repertoires, the number of shared unique clonotypes was divided by the size of the smaller repertoire. RTK rarefaction, the Chao1 estimator, and Recon v2.1 estimates of unobserved clonotypes were used to assess repertoire richness. OLGA was used to compute generation probabilities for all TCRbeta clonotypes that the gDNA method yielded from several donors. TCRdb obtained this table from immuneACCESS and retained in-frame rearrangements with V and J assigned. These tables miss some clones; where compared with another copy, unresolved V genes account for less than half of the shortfall, and the remainder is unexplained. D and trimming were read from the DNA, whereas the V and J calls and clone size are those reported in that table. Across this sample there are over 850,000 clones, with roughly 74% seen only once. The ten most abundant clones make up 0.55% to 0.7% of the sample.

The CDR3 spans 14 residues, from the cysteine through the phenylalanine. Only the CDR3 DNA stays, 42 bases, in frame from base 1. CDR1 and CDR2, looked up from the germline V gene, are LGHNA and YNFKEQ. V sheds 1 base and J sheds 1 base, leaving 8 bases between their ends. Donors were healthy HIV-negative adults with no recently reported acute infections or vaccinations. Every donor was a Caucasian adult residing in Nashville, Tennessee, USA. CD4+ T cells were enriched by magnetic negative selection; naive cells were then positively selected on CD45RA, and the negative fraction formed the memory subset. Blood was obtained by leukapheresis, after which PBMCs were separated by Ficoll-Histopaque density gradient centrifugation and cryopreserved in liquid nitrogen vapor phase. Purity and quantity of every magnetically sorted T cell population were checked by analytical flow cytometry. Genomic DNA was isolated from every sorted fraction and measured by UV absorbance on a Nanodrop 2000c.

The data are from a study of shared clonotypes between healthy human individuals (dated by TCRdb to about 2020). Turning to the overall study: The cohort comprised a couple of women and three men aged 18 to 49 years. For each donor, CD4 naive and CD4 memory were each run on three plates, CD8 naive on two plates, and CD8 memory on one plate. To estimate repertoire size and how much clonotypes are shared between individuals, the study performed deep sequencing of blood TCR repertoires from a handful of healthy adults. To increase sequencing depth and limit assay-specific biases, different laboratories used diverse techniques to prepare libraries and sequence TCR repertoires. Leukapheresis yielded between about 0.94 and 9.5 billion PBMCs per donor. Broad study findings and their caveats: Across a few donors, 4.5% to 6.5% of naive CD4, 3% to 3.5% of naive CD8, approximately 2.5% of memory CD4, and 0.4% of memory CD8 clonotypes were shared. Because the study included only a small number of donors, the genetic and exposure-history diversity represented was limited. Based on pairwise subsampling, the degree of clonotype sharing among donors was expected to be affected by sequencing depth. Compared with non-shared clonotypes, clonotypes shared by all four sorted-subset donors had higher generation probabilities. Incomplete sequencing was indicated by rarefaction of sorted-subset datasets, despite the large sequencing depth. Larger estimated clonotype richness was generally found for naive subsets than for memory subsets. Only blood was sampled, and tissue TCR repertoires likely differ from those in blood.

The receptor comes from a man younger than 30 in good health. Some clones in this sample may be carry-over from other donors' samples. The chain employs TRBV4-2 and TRBJ2-7; TRBD1 is a possible D gene, resting on 5 matching bases. Sample: memory CD4+ T cells from PBMCs. This specimen's cell subset or site label, per the study, means: CD45RA-negative fraction. Here is the DNA: TGTGCCAGCAGCCAAGGACAGAATTCCTACGAGCAGTACTTC. The encoded protein is CASSQGQNSYEQYF.